These T cell receptor beta chains were read from a single sample in a study of identical twins. TCRdb re-called the 5' RACE reads with MiXCR, one entry per CDR3 protein. The profile covers 250,000 to 300,000 distinct CDR3 sequences, with about 8.9% appearing a single time and approximately 3% taken by the ten largest. Separately, the same data were catalogued under a study of yellow fever vaccine responses in identical twins.

The sample consisted of CD8+ T cells sorted from blood. These receptors all stem from a woman younger than 30 in good health. Each CDR3 is given without its conserved first and last residue. The D gene is left open where the match is weak. Some rows mark clone size as missing; the rest say once, few, many or name a class of expanded clone.

v_gene: TRBV6-1; d_gene: .; abundance: few; CDR3aa: ASSAAPGRGHGYT
v_gene: TRBV7-2; d_gene: .; abundance: few; CDR3aa: ASSPSEEQY
v_gene: TRBV6-1; d_gene: TRBD2; abundance: .; CDR3aa: ASSLLAGASYNEQF
v_gene: TRBV6-6; d_gene: .; abundance: .; CDR3aa: ASSQIVGEQY
v_gene: TRBV7-9; d_gene: .; abundance: .; CDR3aa: ASSPEWAGGNQETQY
v_gene: TRBV7-9; d_gene: TRBD1; abundance: many; CDR3aa: ASSLAGTGEYGYT
v_gene: TRBV7-2; d_gene: TRBD2; abundance: few; CDR3aa: ASSFVAGEQF
v_gene: TRBV6-2/TRBV6-3; d_gene: TRBD2; abundance: .; CDR3aa: ASSYKTSGSHEQF
v_gene: TRBV6-4; d_gene: .; abundance: few; CDR3aa: ASSDTNPGELF
v_gene: TRBV7-8; d_gene: .; abundance: many; CDR3aa: ASWDPGNPS
v_gene: TRBV12-3/TRBV12-4; d_gene: TRBD2; abundance: many; CDR3aa: ASSTGLAAYEQY
v_gene: TRBV6-2/TRBV6-3; d_gene: .; abundance: few; CDR3aa: ASSYYGANVLT
v_gene: TRBV5-1; d_gene: .; abundance: many; CDR3aa: ASSLTEGQY
v_gene: TRBV4-3; d_gene: .; abundance: many; CDR3aa: ASSQSVIAVNSGANVLT
v_gene: TRBV2; d_gene: .; abundance: once; CDR3aa: ASSEAWLEEAEQY
v_gene: TRBV6-5; d_gene: .; abundance: few; CDR3aa: ASSYGGTTDTQY
v_gene: TRBV20-1; d_gene: TRBD2; abundance: few; CDR3aa: SAMSGLAGLTDTQY
v_gene: TRBV5-6; d_gene: .; abundance: few; CDR3aa: ASSLGRNGELF
v_gene: TRBV12-3/TRBV12-4; d_gene: .; abundance: many; CDR3aa: ASREWSSDSLVGYT
v_gene: TRBV20-1; d_gene: .; abundance: few; CDR3aa: SVPLPGRHNEQF
v_gene: TRBV4-1; d_gene: .; abundance: many; CDR3aa: ASSQEGPSSYEQY
v_gene: TRBV18; d_gene: .; abundance: many; CDR3aa: ASSPTDTSYEQY
v_gene: TRBV6-5; d_gene: .; abundance: .; CDR3aa: ASRYSKGFSGTDTQY
v_gene: TRBV28; d_gene: TRBD1; abundance: many; CDR3aa: ASSPGQGVAKNIQY
v_gene: TRBV24-1; d_gene: .; abundance: few; CDR3aa: ATSAGPSYEQY
v_gene: TRBV20-1; d_gene: .; abundance: .; CDR3aa: SARDWTRQGTYNEQF
v_gene: TRBV6-2/TRBV6-3; d_gene: .; abundance: .; CDR3aa: ASSFDAIETRNTEAF
v_gene: TRBV15; d_gene: TRBD2; abundance: few; CDR3aa: ATSREAGGGTDTQY
v_gene: TRBV29-1; d_gene: .; abundance: many; CDR3aa: SVPRDHGYT
v_gene: TRBV6-5; d_gene: TRBD2; abundance: few; CDR3aa: ASSYSTSGNTDTQY
v_gene: TRBV9; d_gene: TRBD2; abundance: .; CDR3aa: ASSVGSGGGTDTQY
v_gene: TRBV10-3; d_gene: TRBD1; abundance: .; CDR3aa: AISSGTELLGQY
v_gene: TRBV20-1; d_gene: .; abundance: few; CDR3aa: SARAVVGGVYGYT
v_gene: TRBV7-9; d_gene: .; abundance: .; CDR3aa: ASQQGFNEQF
v_gene: TRBV30; d_gene: TRBD2; abundance: .; CDR3aa: AWSPLLAGETQY
v_gene: TRBV29-1; d_gene: .; abundance: few; CDR3aa: SVEFFGAGNTIY
v_gene: TRBV29-1; d_gene: .; abundance: .; CDR3aa: SVPSTHTYEQY
v_gene: TRBV27; d_gene: TRBD1; abundance: few; CDR3aa: ASSLWTGGEDTQY
v_gene: TRBV4-3; d_gene: .; abundance: .; CDR3aa: ASSQEGGSGGEQF
v_gene: TRBV28; d_gene: .; abundance: .; CDR3aa: ASSLFLPRRQVYNEQF
v_gene: TRBV3-1; d_gene: .; abundance: many; CDR3aa: ASQTMGGNGYT
v_gene: TRBV30; d_gene: .; abundance: .; CDR3aa: AWTDLAKNIQY
v_gene: TRBV7-7; d_gene: .; abundance: few; CDR3aa: ASTPSKGAGELF
v_gene: TRBV27; d_gene: .; abundance: few; CDR3aa: ASSAKTDPYGYT